This is a list of T cell receptor beta chains from one sample in a study of siplizumab effects on memory and regulatory T cells. Repertoires were generated with immunoSEQ multiplex PCR, while TCRdb's copy carries only in-frame clones and drops some. The sample holds about 91,000 clones, 93% seen once. The sample was CD8+ T cells sorted from blood. These receptors came from a human donor in good health. Each CDR3 is given with its conserved first and last residue. D genes are given only for firm matches. Clone size is shown for a subset of rows, as once, few, many or a class of expanded clone.

v_gene,d_gene,j_gene,abundance,CDR3aa,CDR3nt
TRBV4-2,TRBD1,TRBJ2-7,-,CASSQTGTGGYEQYF,TGTGCCAGCAGCCAAACCGGGACAGGGGGCTACGAGCAGTACTTC
TRBV7-9,-,TRBJ1-1,-,CASSLAGVVMNTEAFF,TGTGCCAGCAGCTTAGCAGGGGTGGTGATGAACACTGAAGCTTTCTTT
TRBV9,-,TRBJ2-7,-,CASSVGGAGFSYEQYF,TGTGCCAGCAGCGTAGGAGGGGCAGGGTTTTCCTACGAGCAGTACTTC
TRBV6-5,-,TRBJ1-1,-,CASSYSVGRLSEAFF,TGTGCCAGCAGTTACTCGGTGGGTCGGCTTTCTGAAGCTTTCTTT
TRBV5-6,TRBD2,TRBJ2-1,-,CASSHTTVAGVGFF,TGTGCCAGCAGCCACACCACGGTCGCGGGGGTGGGGTTCTTC
TRBV7-3,-,TRBJ2-7,once,CASSSAHEEGEVSYEQYF,TGTGCCAGCAGCTCGGCTCATGAGGAAGGAGAGGTGAGTTACGAGCAGTACTTC
TRBV4-1,TRBD1,TRBJ2-1,-,CASARDREWDEQFF,TGCGCCAGCGCGAGGGACAGGGAGTGGGATGAGCAGTTCTTC
TRBV6-5,-,TRBJ1-1,-,CASRPKLGQNQAFF,TGTGCCAGCAGACCAAAACTCGGACAGAATCAAGCTTTCTTT
TRBV11-2,-,TRBJ1-1,-,CASSLVLEGDTEAFF,TGTGCCAGCAGCTTAGTTCTGGAAGGGGACACTGAAGCTTTCTTT
TRBV6-5,TRBD1,TRBJ1-5,-,CASSPQGDQPQHF,TGTGCCAGCAGCCCCCAGGGGGATCAGCCCCAGCATTTT
TRBV5-1,-,TRBJ2-2,-,CASSLNRVGTGELFF,TGCGCCAGCAGCTTGAACAGGGTGGGCACCGGGGAGCTGTTTTTT
TRBV6-1,-,TRBJ1-1,-,CASRLGGSPEAFF,TGTGCCAGCAGGCTCGGGGGTAGCCCTGAAGCTTTCTTT